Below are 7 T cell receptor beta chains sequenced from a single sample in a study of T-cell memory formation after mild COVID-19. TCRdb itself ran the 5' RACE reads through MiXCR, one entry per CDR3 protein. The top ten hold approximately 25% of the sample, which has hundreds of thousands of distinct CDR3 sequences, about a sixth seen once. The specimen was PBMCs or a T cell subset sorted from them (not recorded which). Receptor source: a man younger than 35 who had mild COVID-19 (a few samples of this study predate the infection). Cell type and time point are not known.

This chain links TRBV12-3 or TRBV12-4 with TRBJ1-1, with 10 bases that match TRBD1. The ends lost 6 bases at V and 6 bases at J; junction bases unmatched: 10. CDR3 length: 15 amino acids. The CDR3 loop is CASSDRGRLDAEAFF. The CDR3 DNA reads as TGTGCCAGCAGCGACAGGGGGCGATTGGACGCTGAAGCTTTCTTT.

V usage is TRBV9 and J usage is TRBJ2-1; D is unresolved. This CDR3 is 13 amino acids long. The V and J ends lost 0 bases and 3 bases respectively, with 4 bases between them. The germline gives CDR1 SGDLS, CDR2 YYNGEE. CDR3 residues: CASSVANYNEQFF. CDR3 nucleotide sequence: TGTGCCAGCAGCGTAGCTAACTACAATGAGCAGTTCTTC.

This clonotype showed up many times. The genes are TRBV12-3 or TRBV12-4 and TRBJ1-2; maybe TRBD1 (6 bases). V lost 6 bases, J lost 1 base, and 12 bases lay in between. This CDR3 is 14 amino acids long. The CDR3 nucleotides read TGTGCCAGCAGCCTGGGGGGCAGTAACTATGGCTACACCTTC. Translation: CASSLGGSNYGYTF.

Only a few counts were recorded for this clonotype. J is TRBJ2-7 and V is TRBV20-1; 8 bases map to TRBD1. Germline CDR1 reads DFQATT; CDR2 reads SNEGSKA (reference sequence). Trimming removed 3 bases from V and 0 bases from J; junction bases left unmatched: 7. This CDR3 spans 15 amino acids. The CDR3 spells CSASDPQGASYEQYV. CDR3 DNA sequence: TGCAGTGCTAGTGACCCCCAGGGGGCCTCCTACGAGCAGTACGTC.

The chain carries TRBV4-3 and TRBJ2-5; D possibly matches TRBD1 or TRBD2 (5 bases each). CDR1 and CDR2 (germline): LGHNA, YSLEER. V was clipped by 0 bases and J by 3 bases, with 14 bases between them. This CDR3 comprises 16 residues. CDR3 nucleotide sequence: TGCGCCAGCAGCCAAGAAGCGAGGGTCAGGGAAGAGACCCAGTACTTC. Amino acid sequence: CASSQEARVREETQYF.

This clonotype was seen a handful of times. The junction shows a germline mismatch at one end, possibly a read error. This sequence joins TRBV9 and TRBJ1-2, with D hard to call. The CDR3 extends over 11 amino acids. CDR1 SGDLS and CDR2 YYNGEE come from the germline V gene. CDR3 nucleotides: TGCCCTTCAGAGCGGCAAAATGGCTACACCTTC. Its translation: CPSERQNGYTF.

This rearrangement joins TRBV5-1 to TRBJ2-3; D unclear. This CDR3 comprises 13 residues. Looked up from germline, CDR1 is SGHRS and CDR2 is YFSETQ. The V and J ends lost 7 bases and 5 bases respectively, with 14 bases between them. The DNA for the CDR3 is TGCGCCAGCCGGGCTACATCGTTAGATACGCAGTATTTT. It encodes CASRATSLDTQYF.